A single sample is the source of the 27 T cell receptor beta chains below, sequenced in a study of shared clonotypes between healthy human individuals (dated by TCRdb to 2018 to 2021). Preparation of the library involved the immunoSEQ multiplex PCR assay. Here the immuneACCESS table is served through TCRdb, limited to in-frame sequences with V and J called. Missing clones are a known gap in these copies; in checked studies unresolved V genes cover under half, and the rest lacks a known reason. This sample has some 690,000 clones in its table, and 90% of those were observed once. Of the sample, 34% is held by the ten largest clones. The sequenced sample was memory CD8+ T cells from PBMCs. The cell subset or site label of this sample denotes: CD45RO+ cells pooled with CCR7-negative TemRA cells. These receptors originate from a man aged 18 to 35 in good health. Some clones in this sample may be carry-over from other donors' samples.

The chain is built from TRBV28 and TRBJ1-1; D is unresolved. V was trimmed by 6 bases and J by 0 bases, leaving 8 bases between them. CDR1 and CDR2 from the germline V gene are MDHEN and SYDVKM. The CDR3 has 13 residues. The chain's CDR3 is CASRHTLNTEAFF. CDR3 in DNA: TGTGCCAGCAGACATACCCTGAACACTGAAGCTTTCTTT.

This chain joins TRBV5-1 and TRBJ1-5; TRBD1 matches 8 bases. The junction had 4 bases not matched to a gene; V was cut back by 0 bases and J by 5 bases. CDR1 and CDR2 (germline): SGHRS, YFSETQ. The CDR3 covers 15 residues. The CDR3 spells CASSLVPDRDQPQHF. CDR3 DNA: TGCGCCAGCAGCTTGGTTCCGGACAGGGATCAGCCCCAGCATTTT.

This sequence joins TRBV18 and TRBJ1-5; 10 positions match TRBD1. The CDR3 loop spans 16 amino acids. V was clipped by 3 bases and J by 1 base; unmatched bases: 3. Looked up from germline, CDR1 is KGHSH and CDR2 is LQKENI. The CDR3 reads CASSPTGGLSNQPQHF. The CDR3 DNA reads as TGTGCCAGCTCACCGACAGGGGGCTTAAGCAATCAGCCCCAGCATTTT.

V and J are TRBV28 and TRBJ2-1; D unclear. CDR1 and CDR2 from the germline V gene are MDHEN and SYDVKM. The CDR3 is 14 amino acids. V lost 2 bases to trimming and J lost 1 base, with 6 bases between them. The CDR3 is CASSLRTSYNEQFF. The DNA of the CDR3 is TGTGCCAGCAGTTTAAGGACGTCCTACAATGAGCAGTTCTTC.

The chain joins TRBV27 to TRBJ2-7; 8 nucleotides agree with TRBD1. The CDR3 is 13 amino acids. Germline-derived CDR1 and CDR2 are MNHEY and SMNVEV (reference sequence). V gave up 3 bases and J gave up 5 bases; unmatched junction bases: 3. Here the CDR3 DNA reads TGTGCCAGCAGTTTGGACAGGGACAACGAGCAGTACTTC. Its translation: CASSLDRDNEQYF.

The V gene is TRBV7-9, the J gene TRBJ2-7; 9 bases align to TRBD1. This CDR3 has 15 amino acids. From germline, CDR1 is SEHNR and CDR2 FQNEAQ (reference sequence). Trimming took 5 bases from V and 5 from J; bases not matched to a gene: 10. CDR3 loop: CASSPRGTGNHEQYF. The CDR3 DNA reads TGTGCCAGCAGCCCAAGAGGGACAGGGAACCACGAGCAGTACTTC.

The CDR3 spells CASSFLTGETGELFF. In DNA, the CDR3 is TGTGCCAGCAGTTTTTTGACAGGGGAGACCGGGGAGCTGTTTTTT. This chain uses TRBV27 with TRBJ2-2; 8 bases map to TRBD1. Germline-derived CDR1 and CDR2 are MNHEY and SMNVEV (reference sequence). V shed 3 bases, J shed 5 bases, and the junction held 5 bases outside the gene matches. This CDR3 has 15 residues.

The chain recombines TRBV19 with TRBJ1-2; D is uncertain. Per the germline V gene, CDR1 is LNHDA and CDR2 is SQIVND (reference sequence). The germline V and J ends were trimmed by 7 bases and 2 bases, with 14 bases remaining between them. There are 14 residues in the CDR3. For the CDR3, the DNA is TGTGCCAGTACCGTAAGTTTTCGGAACTATGGCTACACCTTC. Amino acid sequence: CASTVSFRNYGYTF.

The J gene is TRBJ2-7, the V gene TRBV6-5; TRBD2 might be the D (5 bases). Germline V CDR1 and CDR2: MNHEY, SVGAGI. This CDR3 is 11 amino acids long. The V gene lost 2 bases and the J gene lost 13 bases, with 12 bases spanning the gap. The CDR3 loop is CASSYGLAHYF. In DNA, the CDR3 is TGTGCCAGCAGTTACGGTCTAGCACACTACTTC.

The chain has TRBV27 and TRBJ2-7, with TRBD2 identical over 7 bases. Losses at the gene ends were 2 bases for V and 3 bases for J; bases not matched to a gene: 1. CDR1 is MNHEY and CDR2 is SMNVEV in the germline V gene (reference sequence). The CDR3 is 13 residues long. The CDR3 DNA follows: TGTGCCAGCAGTTTACGGGGGGTCTACGAGCAGTACTTC. Translation: CASSLRGVYEQYF.

This chain joins TRBV4-3 and TRBJ1-1; D call uncertain. The V end was cut by 1 base, the J end by 7 bases, with 13 bases between. The CDR3 spans 14 residues. Germline V lookup: CDR1 LGHNA, CDR2 YSLEER. The CDR3 region has the DNA TGCGCCAGCAGCCAAGGGCGGGCAGGCTTTGAAGCTTTCTTT. Its translation: CASSQGRAGFEAFF.

The V and J genes are TRBV29-1 and TRBJ2-5; possible D gene TRBD1, 6 bases. Trimming took off 4 bases at V and 4 bases at J, with 19 bases between the two ends. This CDR3 comprises 15 residues. The germline V gene has CDR1 SQVTM and CDR2 ANQGSEA. As DNA, the CDR3 is TGCAGCGTTGGGGGCAGGGGAACCGTATCAGAGACCCAGTACTTC. It codes for CSVGGRGTVSETQYF.

The rearrangement links TRBV5-1 to TRBJ1-1, with D perhaps matching TRBD1 (5 bases). V lost 3 bases, J lost 8 bases, and 11 bases lay in between. Germline loops: CDR1 SGHRS, CDR2 YFSETQ. The CDR3 is 12 amino acids. DNA for the CDR3: TGCGCCAGCAGCTCGACCCCAGGGGAAGCTTTCTTT. Translated: CASSSTPGEAFF. Based on the CDR3 plus reference TRBV5-1 and TRBJ1-1, the full variable domain is KAGVTQTPRYLIKTRGQQVTLSCSPISGHRSVSWYQQTPGQGLQFLFEYFSETQRNKGNFPGRFSGRQFSNSRSEMNVSTLELGDSALYLCASSSTPGEAFFGQGTRLTVV.

The chain carries TRBV6-5 and TRBJ2-7; 13 bases fit TRBD2. V was clipped by 5 bases and J by 9 bases; unmatched bases: 7. The CDR3 is 14 amino acids. The germline CDR1 and CDR2 sequences are MNHEY and SVGAGI. CDR3 nucleotides: TGTGCCAGCAGTCCCGGACTAGCGGGAGTTCGGCAGTACTTC. This encodes CASSPGLAGVRQYF.

The chain recombines TRBV5-6 with TRBJ1-2; D gene uncertain. Between the trimmed V and J ends, which lost 0 bases and 4 bases, there was a span of 13 bases. The CDR3 extends over 15 amino acids. CDR1 and CDR2 (germline): SGHDT, YYEEEE. The CDR3 is CASSLGEAVSYGYTF. For the CDR3, the DNA is TGTGCCAGCAGCTTGGGTGAGGCGGTCAGCTATGGCTACACCTTC.

This clone was observed once. This rearrangement joins TRBV7-9 to TRBJ2-2, with a possible D match to TRBD2 (5 bases). The CDR3 contains 19 residues. CDR1 and CDR2 from the germline V gene are SEHNR and FQNEAQ (reference sequence). Trimming left V 5 bases short and J 0 bases short, with 22 bases between. CDR3 protein: CASSPRGGLAIANTGELFF. CDR3 nucleotides: TGTGCCAGCAGCCCCAGAGGCGGCCTAGCTATCGCGAACACCGGGGAGCTGTTTTTT.

This chain links TRBV2 with TRBJ2-1, with 10 bases fitting TRBD2. The CDR3 is 17 residues long. With 4 bases clipped from V and 2 bases from J, the junction kept 8 bases outside the gene matches. In germline, CDR1 is SNHLY, CDR2 FYNNEI. As DNA, the CDR3 is TGTGCCAGCAGTGGGGCTAGCGGGAGCCGCACCTACAATGAGCAGTTCTTC. It yields the protein CASSGASGSRTYNEQFF.

For the CDR3, the DNA is TGCGCCAGCAGCCAAGACAGGGCTTCTAATGAAAAACTGTTTTTT. Its protein product is CASSQDRASNEKLFF. The chain links TRBV4-3 to TRBJ1-4; tentative D call: TRBD1 (5 bases). The CDR3 has 15 amino acids. V was clipped by 0 bases and J by 3 bases, with 8 bases between them. In germline, CDR1 is LGHNA, CDR2 YSLEER.

J is TRBJ2-7 and V is TRBV28, with 7 positions matching TRBD1. The CDR3 consists of 15 residues. V dropped 5 bases and J dropped 0; count of bases not matched to a gene: 7. Germline values: CDR1 MDHEN, CDR2 SYDVKM. The CDR3 nucleotides are TGTGCCAGCAGTCCTCCGGGACAGCCCTCCTACGAGCAGTACTTC. It codes for CASSPPGQPSYEQYF.

The CDR3 sequence: CASTRQGAREKLFF. CDR3 in DNA: TGTGCCAGCACCCGACAGGGGGCTCGTGAAAAACTGTTTTTT. The rearrangement links TRBV28 to TRBJ1-4; 10 nucleotides agree with TRBD1. The junction had 6 bases not matched to a gene; V was cut back by 7 bases and J by 7 bases. This CDR3 comprises 14 residues. Germline CDR1 and CDR2: MDHEN and SYDVKM.

The chain carries TRBV7-9 and TRBJ2-2; a possible D gene is TRBD2 (5 bases). The germline V gene encodes CDR1 SEHNR and CDR2 FQNEAQ (reference sequence). This CDR3 region has 13 residues. Trimming removed 4 bases from V and 6 bases from J, with 9 bases in between. The CDR3 region is CASSSSSSGELFF. The CDR3 region has the DNA TGTGCCAGCAGCTCATCTAGCTCCGGGGAGCTGTTTTTT.

In its sample, this clone was seen once. This chain joins TRBV9 and TRBJ1-5; TRBD1 agrees at 8 bases. Germline-derived CDR1 and CDR2 are SGDLS and YYNGEE. V shed 4 bases, J shed 6 bases, and the junction held 6 bases outside the gene matches. The CDR3 runs to 14 residues. CDR3 sequence: CASSRTGSSQPQHF. The CDR3 DNA sequence: TGTGCCAGCAGCCGGACAGGGTCCTCTCAGCCCCAGCATTTT.

The chain combines TRBV19 with TRBJ1-1; D unclear. Per germline, CDR1 LNHDA and CDR2 SQIVND (reference sequence). Trimming took off 0 bases at V and 0 bases at J, with 2 bases between the two ends. This CDR3 contains 13 residues. The CDR3 sequence is CASSIDVNTEAFF. The CDR3 bases are TGTGCCAGTAGTATAGATGTGAACACTGAAGCTTTCTTT. Looking up the rest from reference TRBV19 and TRBJ1-1 gives the full variable domain: DGGITQSPKYLFRKEGQNVTLSCEQNLNHDAMYWYRQDPGQGLRLIYYSQIVNDFQKGDIAEGYSVSREKKESFPLTVTSAQKNPTAFYLCASSIDVNTEAFFGQGTRLTVV.

The chain uses TRBV30 and TRBJ2-7, with D hard to call. The CDR3 is made up of 14 amino acids. With 0 bases removed from V and 4 bases from J, the gap between germline ends came to 13 bases. Germline V CDR1 and CDR2: GTSNPN, SVGIG (reference sequence). CDR3 protein: CAWSVGRVRYEQYF. CDR3 coding DNA: TGTGCCTGGAGTGTGGGTAGGGTGAGGTACGAGCAGTACTTC. Looking up the rest from reference TRBV30 and TRBJ2-7 gives the full variable domain: SQTIHQWPATLVQPVGSPLSLECTVEGTSNPNLYWYRQAAGRGLQLLFYSVGIGQISSEVPQNLSASRPQDRQFILSSKKLLLSDSGFYLCAWSVGRVRYEQYFGPGTRLTVT.

This chain joins TRBV27 and TRBJ2-3; D is perhaps TRBD2 (5 bases). Germline lookup yields CDR1 MNHEY and CDR2 SMNVEV (reference sequence). This CDR3 contains 18 residues. The V gene lost 3 bases and the J gene lost 1 base, with 20 bases spanning the gap. As DNA, the CDR3 is TGTGCCAGCAGTTTTCGTCCCTTGGTGGCGGGCGGCACAGATACGCAGTATTTT. Translated, it gives CASSFRPLVAGGTDTQYF.

The chain has TRBV6-5 and TRBJ1-5, with 7 positions matching TRBD1. With V trimmed by 6 bases and J by 9 bases, 11 bases remained unmatched. The CDR3 contains 14 residues. The germline V gene has CDR1 MNHEY and CDR2 SVGAGI. The CDR3 protein is CASRTGDLRGPQHF. CDR3 sequence (DNA): TGTGCCAGCAGAACAGGGGACCTTCGGGGGCCCCAGCATTTT.

The chain is built from TRBV28 and TRBJ2-3; 11 nucleotides match TRBD2. V lost 6 bases and J lost 2; bases outside the gene matches: 10. CDR1 MDHEN and CDR2 SYDVKM come from the germline V gene. The CDR3 extends over 17 amino acids. The chain's CDR3 is CASSRIAGGPFTDTQYF. The CDR3 DNA sequence: TGTGCCAGCAGCCGAATAGCGGGAGGGCCCTTCACAGATACGCAGTATTTT.